One T cell receptor beta chain is described in this entry. The sample holds a few counts of this clone. Its antigen is currently not known. Qualities for individual bases were not recorded, and no much larger clone is one base off. This sample is drawn from a study of CD8+ T cells in alopecia areata (dated by TCRdb to 2016 to 2018). Background on the whole study: Treated patients were enrolled in an open-label pilot trial of oral tofacitinib at 5 to 10 mg twice daily for moderate-to-severe alopecia areata. RNA was obtained with the PAXgene miRNA kit for fixed scalp, the miRNeasy kit for PBMCs, and the RNeasy kit for mouse skin. Patients stayed on tofacitinib for 6 to 18 months and then had 6 months of follow-up off drug so that delayed response and recurrence could be assessed. Scalp clonality was compared across normal scalp (n=4), patchy alopecia areata scalp (n=8), and alopecia totalis/universalis scalp (n=8). TCRbeta CDR3 regions were amplified by immunoSEQ multiplex PCR using 35 Vbeta forward and 13 Jbeta reverse primers. Human TCRbeta sequencing covered scalp tissue and sorted CD4+ and CD8+ peripheral blood T cells from patchy and totalis/universalis alopecia areata patients and healthy controls. Patients on tofacitinib were biopsied at baseline and after 4 and 24 weeks of treatment, and several of the patients also had a later scalp biopsy. For the treated patients, the SALT score, which quantifies what percentage of scalp surface area is affected, served as the measure of disease severity. High-throughput TCRbeta sequencing was used to examine T cell clonal expansion in alopecia areata in both the C3H/HeJ mouse model and human patients. On the study overall, not on this receptor specifically: Many expanded lesional clones were found to persist in scalp and blood during tofacitinib treatment, and relapse after treatment cessation may be partly explained by this persistence. Tofacitinib significantly lowered scalp clonality and the number of expanded CD8+ clones among the top 100 scalp clones. Compared with normal scalp, lesional scalp had higher clonality and more expanded CD8+ clones, particularly in alopecia totalis/universalis, a pattern that suggests antigenic drive. TCR sequences shared between patients were less clear than in mice, possibly partly because of HLA diversity in the patient population. Because the treated cohort was small and had just a single nonresponder, larger studies are needed to establish links between baseline CD8+ expansion and response. Resident alphabeta T cells in normal human skin are also sequenced, complicating scalp TCR repertoire analysis, unlike mouse skin dominated by gammadelta T cells.

The sample's time point label, in plain terms: around 28 days on oral tofacitinib. The sample's treatment or condition label is to be understood as: oral pan-JAK inhibitor, 5-10 mg twice daily. Lesional scalp punch biopsies and peripheral blood were collected from alopecia areata patients. PBMCs were isolated by density centrifugation and stained for CD3, CD4 and CD8, after which CD4+ and CD8+ T cells were sorted on a FACSAria. The protocol used for the library was the immunoSEQ multiplex PCR assay. RNA was extracted from all samples and reverse transcribed into cDNA, which served as template for TCR sequencing. SuperScript III was used to make first-strand cDNA, primed with a 2:1 mix of oligo-dT and random hexamers. Amplification bias was assessed with a synthetic immune receptor repertoire, and residual bias was removed computationally. Per the authors' processing: After raw reads were preprocessed to remove errors, the CDR3 was defined following IMGT conventions as running from the conserved cysteine to phenylalanine. Clonality was computed as 1 minus the Shannon entropy, with the entropy normalized by log2 of the number of productive unique TCRs. Whether each scalp clone was CD4 or CD8 was inferred by checking scalp TCRbeta sequences against the CD4 and CD8 repertoires from sorted blood. What TCRdb holds here is the immuneACCESS table cut down to in-frame rearrangements. Part of the clones is not present; checked against another copy, under half of the missing clones reflect an unresolved V gene, and the others are unexplained. That table supplies the V and J calls and clone size; D and trimming were determined from the DNA. In all, the sample holds under 150,000 clones, and under 65% of those were seen once. Roughly 5% of the sample goes to the ten largest clones.

CDR1 and CDR2 were assigned from the germline V gene as LGHNA and YSLEER. Reading from cysteine to phenylalanine, the CDR3 counts 14 amino acids. Solely the CDR3 DNA is kept, with 42 bases framed from the first base. V is shortened by 0 bases, J by 13 bases, and the region joining them spans 16 bases. The sequence was collected from a human donor with alopecia areata. Sequenced here: CD4+ T cells sorted from blood, sampled at week 4, from a patient treated with tofacitinib. The rearrangement combines TRBV4-3 with TRBJ2-1, with the identity of the D gene unclear. The CDR3 region has the sequence CASSQDGVGPFQFF. The nucleotide sequence is given as TGCGCCAGCAGCCAAGATGGGGTTGGACCGTTTCAGTTCTTC.